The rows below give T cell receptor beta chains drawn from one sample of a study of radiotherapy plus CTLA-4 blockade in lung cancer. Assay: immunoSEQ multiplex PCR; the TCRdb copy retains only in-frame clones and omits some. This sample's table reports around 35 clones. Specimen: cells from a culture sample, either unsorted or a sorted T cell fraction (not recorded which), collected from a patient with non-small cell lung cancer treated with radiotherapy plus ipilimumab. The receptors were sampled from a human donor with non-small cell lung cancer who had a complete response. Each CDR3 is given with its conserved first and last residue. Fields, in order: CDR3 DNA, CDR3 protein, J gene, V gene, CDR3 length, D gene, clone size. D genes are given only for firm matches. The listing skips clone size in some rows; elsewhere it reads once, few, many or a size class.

DNA: TGTGCCAGCAGCGGCGTACTCGATCTCGGAAAGATCTATGGCTACACCTTC; CDR3: CASSGVLDLGKIYGYTF; J: TRBJ1-2; V: TRBV11-3; length: 17; D: .; size: .
DNA: TGTGCCAGCAGGGAGAGTCTAGCACACCATTCCGACAATGAGCAGTTCTTC; CDR3: CASRESLAHHSDNEQFF; J: TRBJ2-1; V: TRBV21-1; length: 17; D: .; size: .
DNA: TGTGCCAGCAGGGATGGAGTGCTACACCATTCCGACAATGAGCAGTTCTTC; CDR3: CASRDGVLHHSDNEQFF; J: TRBJ2-1; V: TRBV21-1; length: 17; D: .; size: .
DNA: TGTGCCAGCAGCAGGGCCAGATACCATGGAAAGAGCTATGGCTACACCTTC; CDR3: CASSRARYHGKSYGYTF; J: TRBJ1-2; V: TRBV7-9; length: 17; D: .; size: .
DNA: TGTGCCAGCAGCGAGAGTAGCCGAGTACAAGGTCGGGCCAACGTCCTGACTTTC; CDR3: CASSESSRVQGRANVLTF; J: TRBJ2-6; V: TRBV13; length: 18; D: .; size: .
DNA: TGTGCCAGCAACTATAATAGGAGTACACAAAGTCGGGCCAACGTCCTGACTTTC; CDR3: CASNYNRSTQSRANVLTF; J: TRBJ2-6; V: TRBV5-2; length: 18; D: .; size: .
DNA: TGTAGCATTTGCCATAGGATAACACAAAGCCGGGCCAACGTCCTGACTTTC; CDR3: CSICHRITQSRANVLTF; J: TRBJ2-6; V: TRBV8-2; length: 17; D: .; size: .
DNA: TGTGCCAGCAGCTGGGGGTCTGGGGCCAACGTCCTGACTTTC; CDR3: CASSWGSGANVLTF; J: TRBJ2-6; V: TRBV7-9; length: 14; D: .; size: .
DNA: TGTGCCAGCAGCATCTGGCCGATCGTTAGAAAGACCTATGGCTACACCTTC; CDR3: CASSIWPIVRKTYGYTF; J: TRBJ1-2; V: TRBV16; length: 17; D: .; size: .
DNA: TGTGCCAGCAGTCTTCAGGGAGAACTGGACAAAGTCGGGCCTTTC; CDR3: CASSLQGELDKVGPF; J: TRBJ2-6; V: TRBV25-1; length: 15; D: .; size: once
DNA: TGCAGCGTTATCGGGATACTAGCATACAAAAGTCGGGCCAACGTCCTGACTTTC; CDR3: CSVIGILAYKSRANVLTF; J: TRBJ2-6; V: TRBV29-1; length: 18; D: .; size: .
DNA: TGTGCCAGTAGTTGGGGCAGGGCAAATCGAAAGACCTATGGCTACACCTTC; CDR3: CASSWGRANRKTYGYTF; J: TRBJ1-2; V: TRBV19; length: 17; D: .; size: .
DNA: TGTGCCAGCGGGGATGGGGGCTCGCGAAAGACCTATGGCTACACCTTC; CDR3: CASGDGGSRKTYGYTF; J: TRBJ1-2; V: TRBV5-5; length: 16; D: .; size: .